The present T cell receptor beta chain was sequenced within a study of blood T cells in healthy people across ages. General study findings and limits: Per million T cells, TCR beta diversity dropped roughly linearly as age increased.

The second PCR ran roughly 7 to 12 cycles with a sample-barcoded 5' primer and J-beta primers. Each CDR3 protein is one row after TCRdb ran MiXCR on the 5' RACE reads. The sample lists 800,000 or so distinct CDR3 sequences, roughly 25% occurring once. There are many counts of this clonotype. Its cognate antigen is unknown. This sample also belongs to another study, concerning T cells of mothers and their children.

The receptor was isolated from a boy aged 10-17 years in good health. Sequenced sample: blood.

The CDR3 region is CSARGTASYEQYF. The CDR3 DNA is TGCAGTGCTAGGGGGACGGCATCTTACGAGCAGTACTTC. The rearrangement links TRBV20-1 to TRBJ2-7, with D perhaps TRBD1 or TRBD2 (5 bases each). Germline V gene data show CDR1 as DFQATT and CDR2 as SNEGSKA (reference sequence). V was shortened by 3 bases and J by 4 bases, with 13 bases between the two germline ends. This CDR3 region has 13 residues.